This T cell receptor beta chain was identified during a study of blood T cell repertoires in COVID-19. In the original workflow: From reference gene primer amplification, estimates of nucleated cell counts were derived. Sequencing was performed with immunoSEQ multiplex PCR; in TCRdb, only in-frame clones are kept and a portion is missing. The D gene and trimming were derived from the DNA, and the V and J assignments and clone size from that table. Here the sample spans 380,000 or so clones, 87% being singletons. V gave up 1 base and J gave up 0 bases, with 16 bases separating them. CDR1 is KGHSH and CDR2 is LQKENI in the germline V gene. CDR3 size: 18 residues. Adults between roughly 18 and 89 years of age took part from about two dozen US areas.

Sequencing input: PBMCs or T cells enriched from blood (not recorded which). V gene TRBV18 combines with J gene TRBJ2-1, with D possibly being TRBD2 (7 bases). This sequence originates from a man aged 30 to 45 who had recovered from COVID-19. The CDR3 bases are TGTGCCAGCTCACCACGGGCGGCGGGGGCTAGCTCCTACAATGAGCAGTTCTTC. Its translation: CASSPRAAGASSYNEQFF.